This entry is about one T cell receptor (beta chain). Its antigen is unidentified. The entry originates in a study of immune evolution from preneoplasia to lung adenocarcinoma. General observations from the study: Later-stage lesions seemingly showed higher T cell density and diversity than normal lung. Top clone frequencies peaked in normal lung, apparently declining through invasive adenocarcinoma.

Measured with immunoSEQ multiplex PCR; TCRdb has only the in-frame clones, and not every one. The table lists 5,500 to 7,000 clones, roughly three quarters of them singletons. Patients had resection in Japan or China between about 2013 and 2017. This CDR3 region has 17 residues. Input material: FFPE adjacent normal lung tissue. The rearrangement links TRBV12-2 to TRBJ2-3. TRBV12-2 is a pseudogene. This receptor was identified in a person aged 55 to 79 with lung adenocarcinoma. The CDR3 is CASRLECSPSSTDTQYF. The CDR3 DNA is TGTGCAAGTCGCTTAGAATGCTCTCCCAGCAGCACAGATACGCAGTATTTT.